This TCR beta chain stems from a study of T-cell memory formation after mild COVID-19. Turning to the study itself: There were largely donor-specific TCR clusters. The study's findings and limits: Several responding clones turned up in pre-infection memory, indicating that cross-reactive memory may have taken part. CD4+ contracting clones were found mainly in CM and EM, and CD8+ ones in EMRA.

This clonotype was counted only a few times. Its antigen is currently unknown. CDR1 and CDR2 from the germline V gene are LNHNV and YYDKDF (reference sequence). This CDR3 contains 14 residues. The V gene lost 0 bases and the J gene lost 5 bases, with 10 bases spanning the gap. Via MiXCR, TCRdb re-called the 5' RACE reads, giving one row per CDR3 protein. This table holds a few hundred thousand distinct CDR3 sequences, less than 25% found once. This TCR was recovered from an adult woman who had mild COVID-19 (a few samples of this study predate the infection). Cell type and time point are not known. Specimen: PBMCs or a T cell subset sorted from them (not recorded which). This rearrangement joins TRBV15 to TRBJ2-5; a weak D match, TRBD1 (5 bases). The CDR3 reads CATSREQVLETQYF. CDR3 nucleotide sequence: TGTGCCACCAGCAGAGAACAGGTCCTCGAGACCCAGTACTTC.